This note documents a single T cell receptor beta chain sequence. Original processing methods: Counts of nucleated cells, estimated from reference gene primer amplification, were obtained. Clones were sequenced by immunoSEQ multiplex PCR, and TCRdb holds only the in-frame ones, with some missing. D and trimming were read from the DNA, whereas the V and J calls and clone size are those reported in that table. The data contain tens of thousands of clones, about 82% of them seen just once; the ten biggest clones take up approximately 4.4%. This sample was included in a study of blood T cell repertoires in COVID-19. Across the whole study: Specimens from acute and convalescent COVID-19 originated in the United States, Italy and Spain. The analysed material was cDNA or gDNA that came from T cells, B-cell-depleted T cells, or PBMCs.

The CDR3 loop spans 16 amino acids. The germline CDR1 and CDR2 sequences are SGHDT and YYEEEE. The germline V and J ends were trimmed by 1 base and 5 bases, with 15 bases remaining between them. This sequence originates from a woman of 80 years or more with active or convalescent COVID-19. Source material: peripheral blood. The J gene is TRBJ1-4, the V gene TRBV5-6; D remains ambiguous. DNA for the CDR3: TGTGCCAGCAGCTTGCACAGCTTTGTCTTGAATGAAAAACTGTTTTTT. This translates into CASSLHSFVLNEKLFF.